Listed below are T cell receptor beta chains from one sample, sequenced in a study of cytotoxic CD8 clonotypes in ibrutinib-treated CLL. Clones were sequenced by immunoSEQ multiplex PCR, and TCRdb holds only the in-frame ones, with some missing. This table holds some 17,000 clones, 70% to 90% found once. The material sequenced was PBMCs, taken before ibrutinib treatment. These receptors were obtained from a human donor with chronic lymphocytic leukemia. Each CDR3 is given with its conserved first and last residue. Fields, in order: CDR3 protein, J gene, V gene.

CDR3 protein: CASSPGQNTGELFF
J gene: TRBJ2-2
V gene: TRBV7-3

CDR3 protein: CASSFVGDGYGYTF
J gene: TRBJ1-2
V gene: TRBV28

CDR3 protein: CASSFGDSLEKLFF
J gene: TRBJ1-4
V gene: TRBV5-1

CDR3 protein: CASRGLGEGHETQYF
J gene: TRBJ2-5
V gene: TRBV7-9

CDR3 protein: CASSSPKSINYGYTF
J gene: TRBJ1-2
V gene: TRBV28

CDR3 protein: CASSSTLSTDTQYF
J gene: TRBJ2-3
V gene: TRBV7-9

CDR3 protein: CASSWTGSGYTF
J gene: TRBJ1-2
V gene: TRBV28

CDR3 protein: CASSQARTSPYNEQFF
J gene: TRBJ2-1
V gene: TRBV4-1

CDR3 protein: CASSSPIGAGSEQFF
J gene: TRBJ2-1
V gene: TRBV7-3

CDR3 protein: CASMGGKYEQYF
J gene: TRBJ2-7
V gene: TRBV28

CDR3 protein: CASGTDRGYEQYF
J gene: TRBJ2-7
V gene: TRBV12-5

CDR3 protein: CASSRTSGGGFDEQFF
J gene: TRBJ2-1
V gene: TRBV27

CDR3 protein: CASDPGGTIETQYF
J gene: TRBJ2-5
V gene: TRBV6-6

CDR3 protein: CASRPGTAYNSPLHF
J gene: TRBJ1-6
V gene: TRBV27

CDR3 protein: CASSHPQRGELQETQYF
J gene: TRBJ2-5
V gene: TRBV7-9

CDR3 protein: CASSPPGLAGGRTDTQYF
J gene: TRBJ2-3
V gene: TRBV7-3

CDR3 protein: CSVGWVYEQYF
J gene: TRBJ2-7
V gene: TRBV29-1

CDR3 protein: CASSPDGLRGYQETQYF
J gene: TRBJ2-5
V gene: TRBV7-2

CDR3 protein: CASSAGQSYEQYF
J gene: TRBJ2-7
V gene: TRBV5-1

CDR3 protein: CASSFPPGGDTYNEQFF
J gene: TRBJ2-1
V gene: TRBV28

CDR3 protein: CASSPDRDGGTDTQYF
J gene: TRBJ2-3
V gene: TRBV7-9

CDR3 protein: CASNRDGWGTYGYTF
J gene: TRBJ1-2
V gene: TRBV28

CDR3 protein: CASSGPSGSSYEQYF
J gene: TRBJ2-7
V gene: TRBV19

CDR3 protein: CASSSGGSSYEQYF
J gene: TRBJ2-7
V gene: TRBV7-9

CDR3 protein: CASSYSAGVGSPLHF
J gene: TRBJ1-6
V gene: TRBV6-5

CDR3 protein: CASGRSAGATGELFF
J gene: TRBJ2-2
V gene: TRBV4-3

CDR3 protein: CASSLMASAYQETQYF
J gene: TRBJ2-5
V gene: TRBV28

CDR3 protein: CASSLTNRDEQFF
J gene: TRBJ2-1
V gene: TRBV7-3

CDR3 protein: CASSSKSSGTGPYEQYF
J gene: TRBJ2-7
V gene: TRBV27

CDR3 protein: CASSLDRDYKNIQYF
J gene: TRBJ2-4
V gene: TRBV13

CDR3 protein: CASSLDGLAGPGELFF
J gene: TRBJ2-2
V gene: TRBV7-7

CDR3 protein: CASSLVGSGETQYF
J gene: TRBJ2-5
V gene: TRBV7-2

CDR3 protein: CATKTAGDTEAFF
J gene: TRBJ1-1
V gene: TRBV19

CDR3 protein: CASRSGTSGRRDTQYF
J gene: TRBJ2-3
V gene: TRBV28

CDR3 protein: CASKIHEADTQYF
J gene: TRBJ2-3
V gene: TRBV7-2

CDR3 protein: CASSLSSGLAREQYF
J gene: TRBJ2-7
V gene: TRBV11-3

CDR3 protein: CASSLDRDTQYF
J gene: TRBJ2-3
V gene: TRBV13

CDR3 protein: CASSLDTGGITEAFF
J gene: TRBJ1-1
V gene: TRBV28

CDR3 protein: CASSVLSGGEQYF
J gene: TRBJ2-7
V gene: TRBV9

CDR3 protein: CAWSVAGNTIYF
J gene: TRBJ1-3
V gene: TRBV30

CDR3 protein: CASSLAGLDFTGYF
J gene: TRBJ2-7
V gene: TRBV5-1

CDR3 protein: CASSLLLDGVGELFF
J gene: TRBJ2-2
V gene: TRBV7-9

CDR3 protein: CASSLFFGQSETQYF
J gene: TRBJ2-5
V gene: TRBV5-8

CDR3 protein: CASSPGGGTSDPREQYF
J gene: TRBJ2-7
V gene: TRBV5-4

CDR3 protein: CASSLVQFPGDEQYF
J gene: TRBJ2-7
V gene: TRBV13

CDR3 protein: CASSLPGQGQYEQYF
J gene: TRBJ2-7
V gene: TRBV6-6

CDR3 protein: CASSRQGANGYTF
J gene: TRBJ1-2
V gene: TRBV6-5

CDR3 protein: CASSSLAGGSYNEQFF
J gene: TRBJ2-1
V gene: TRBV27

CDR3 protein: CASSKDGGILLSGYTF
J gene: TRBJ1-2
V gene: TRBV9

CDR3 protein: CASSQPGPRYDEQFF
J gene: TRBJ2-1
V gene: TRBV5-5

CDR3 protein: CATSRDRGRSNTGELFF
J gene: TRBJ2-2
V gene: TRBV15